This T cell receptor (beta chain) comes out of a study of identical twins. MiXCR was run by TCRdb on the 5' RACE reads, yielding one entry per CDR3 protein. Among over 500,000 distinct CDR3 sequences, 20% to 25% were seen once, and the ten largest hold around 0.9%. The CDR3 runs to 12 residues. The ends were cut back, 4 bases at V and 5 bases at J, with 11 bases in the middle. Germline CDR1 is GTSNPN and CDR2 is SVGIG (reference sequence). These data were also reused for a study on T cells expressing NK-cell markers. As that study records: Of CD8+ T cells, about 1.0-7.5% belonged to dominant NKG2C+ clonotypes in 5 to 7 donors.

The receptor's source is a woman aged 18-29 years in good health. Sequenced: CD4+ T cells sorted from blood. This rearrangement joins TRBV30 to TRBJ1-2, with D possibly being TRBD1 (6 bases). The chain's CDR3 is CAWTGATYGYTF. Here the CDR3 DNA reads TGTGCCTGGACAGGGGCGACGTATGGCTACACCTTC.